This T cell receptor (beta chain) was recovered during a study of tissue T cells after allogeneic stem cell transplantation. Germline lookup yields CDR1 MNHEY and CDR2 SVGAGI. V lost 7 bases, J lost 1 base, and 4 bases lay in between. The CDR3 loop spans 12 amino acids. In this sample, this clone turned up once. Sequencing used immunoSEQ multiplex PCR; TCRdb keeps in-frame clones, though not all of them. Of just over 25,000 clones detected, roughly 89% appear once; the ten largest clones hold 2%. The receptor was derived from a male donor at least 60 years old who later had graft-versus-host disease after an allogeneic stem cell transplant. The rearrangement uses TRBV6-5 and TRBJ2-2; D gene ambiguous. The sequencing used blood, collected before transplantation. CDR3 nucleotides: TGTGCCAGCACAGGGAACACCGGGGAGCTGTTTTTT. Translating it yields CASTGNTGELFF.